This entry features one TCR beta chain sequence. Unmatched junction bases numbered 9, after V lost 3 bases and J lost 2 bases. The V gene's germline CDR1 is SGHRS and CDR2 YFSETQ. The CDR3 extends over 17 amino acids. Profiled with immunoSEQ multiplex PCR; TCRdb holds only in-frame clones, not every one. Of 75,000 to 100,000 clones detected, about 86% appear once; the ten largest clones hold roughly an eighth. The sample is drawn from a study of control samples from healthy donors and cancer patients. The sequencing sample was made of blood. The sequence was collected from a young man in good health. The chain links TRBV5-1 to TRBJ2-3; the match to TRBD2 covers 10 bases. This CDR3 is CASSSSSGSSDTDTQYF. Written as DNA, the CDR3 is TGCGCCAGCAGCTCGTCTAGCGGGAGCAGTGACACAGATACGCAGTATTTT.